The clone carrying this T cell receptor (beta chain) has a count of ten or more. The CDR3 loop spans 14 amino acids. V was shortened by 0 bases and J by 5 bases, with 10 bases between the two germline ends. In germline, CDR1 is MGHRA, CDR2 YSYEKL. TCRdb ran MiXCR on the 5' RACE reads and lists one entry per CDR3 protein. The sample records tens of thousands of distinct CDR3 sequences, about a tenth being singletons. The record originates from a study of neurological immune-mediated disorders. The specimen sequenced was PBMCs. This chain links TRBV4-1 with TRBJ1-2; D is unresolved. This TCR came from a man in his 70s with HTLV-1-associated myelopathy (HAM/TSP). The CDR3 loop is CASSQEGRPYGYTF. The CDR3 coding sequence is TGCGCCAGCAGCCAAGAGGGCCGGCCTTATGGCTACACCTTC.